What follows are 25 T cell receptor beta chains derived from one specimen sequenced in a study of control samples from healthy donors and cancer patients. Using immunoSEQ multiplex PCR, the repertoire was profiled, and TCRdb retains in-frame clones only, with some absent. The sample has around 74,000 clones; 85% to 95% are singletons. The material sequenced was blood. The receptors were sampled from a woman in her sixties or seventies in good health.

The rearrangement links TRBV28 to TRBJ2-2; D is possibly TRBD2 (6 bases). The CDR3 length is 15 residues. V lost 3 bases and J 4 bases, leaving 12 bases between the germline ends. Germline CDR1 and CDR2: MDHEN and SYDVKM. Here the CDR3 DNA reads TGTGCCAGCAGTTTTACTAGCCAGGTCACCGGGGAGCTGTTTTTT. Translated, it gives CASSFTSQVTGELFF.

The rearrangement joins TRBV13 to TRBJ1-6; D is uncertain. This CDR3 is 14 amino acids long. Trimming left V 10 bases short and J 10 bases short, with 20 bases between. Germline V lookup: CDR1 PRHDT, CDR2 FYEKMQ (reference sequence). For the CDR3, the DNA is TGTGCCACTAATCCCTATTCGGATCGATCACCCCTCCACTTT. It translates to CATNPYSDRSPLHF. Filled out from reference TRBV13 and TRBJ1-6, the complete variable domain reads AAGVIQSPRHLIKEKRETATLKCYPIPRHDTVYWYQQGPGQDPQFLISFYEKMQSDKGSIPDRFSAQQFSDYHSELNMSSLELGDSALYFCATNPYSDRSPLHFGNGTRLTVT.

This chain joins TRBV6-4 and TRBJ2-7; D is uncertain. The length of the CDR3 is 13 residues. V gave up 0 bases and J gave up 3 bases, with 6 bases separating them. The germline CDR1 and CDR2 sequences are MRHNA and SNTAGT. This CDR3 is CASSDSNHYEQYF. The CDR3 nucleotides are TGTGCCAGCAGTGACTCGAACCACTACGAGCAGTACTTC.

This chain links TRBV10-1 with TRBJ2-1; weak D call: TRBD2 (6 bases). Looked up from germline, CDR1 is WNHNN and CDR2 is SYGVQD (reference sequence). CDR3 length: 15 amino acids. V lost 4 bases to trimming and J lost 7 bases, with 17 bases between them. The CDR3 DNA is TGCGCCAGCAGTGCCCGACCGGGAGCACCTAATGAGCAGTTCTTC. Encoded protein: CASSARPGAPNEQFF.

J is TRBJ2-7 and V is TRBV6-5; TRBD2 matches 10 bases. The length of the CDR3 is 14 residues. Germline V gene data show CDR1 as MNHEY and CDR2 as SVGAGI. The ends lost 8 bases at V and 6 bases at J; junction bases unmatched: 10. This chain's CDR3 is CASGPSGSVPEQYF. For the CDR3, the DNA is TGTGCCAGCGGCCCTAGCGGGAGTGTTCCCGAGCAGTACTTC.

Written as DNA, the CDR3 is TGTGCCAGCAGTTTGGGGCAGGCACGTGAAAAACTGTTTTTT. This translates into CASSLGQAREKLFF. The gene calls are TRBV28 and TRBJ1-4, with D possibly being TRBD1 (5 bases). The CDR3 has 14 residues. Trimming removed 3 bases at V and 7 bases at J, with 12 bases between. Germline CDR1 and CDR2: MDHEN and SYDVKM.

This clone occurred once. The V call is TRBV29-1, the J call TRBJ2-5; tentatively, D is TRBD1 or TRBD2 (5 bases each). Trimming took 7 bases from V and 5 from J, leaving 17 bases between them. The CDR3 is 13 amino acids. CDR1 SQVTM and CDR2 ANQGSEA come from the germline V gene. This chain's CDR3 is CSASRRGGETQYF. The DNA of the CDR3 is TGCAGCGCCAGCCGAAGGGGCGGGGAGACCCAGTACTTC. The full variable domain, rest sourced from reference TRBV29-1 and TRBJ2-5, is SAVISQKPSRDICQRGTSLTIQCQVDSQVTMMFWYRQQPGQSLTLIATANQGSEATYESGFVIDKFPISRPNLTFSTLTVSNMSPEDSSIYLCSASRRGGETQYFGPGTRLLVL.

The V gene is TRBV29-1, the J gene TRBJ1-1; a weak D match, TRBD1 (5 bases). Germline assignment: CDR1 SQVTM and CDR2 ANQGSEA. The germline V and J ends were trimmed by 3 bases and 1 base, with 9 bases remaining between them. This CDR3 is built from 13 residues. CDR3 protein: CSVEGGRNTEAFF. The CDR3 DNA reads TGCAGCGTTGAGGGGGGAAGGAACACTGAAGCTTTCTTT.

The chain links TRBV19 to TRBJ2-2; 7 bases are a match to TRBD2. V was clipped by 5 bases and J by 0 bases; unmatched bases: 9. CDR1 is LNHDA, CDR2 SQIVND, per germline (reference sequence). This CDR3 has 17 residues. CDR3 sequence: CASSYSAGETNTGELFF. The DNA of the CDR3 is TGTGCCAGTAGTTATAGCGCGGGGGAAACGAACACCGGGGAGCTGTTTTTT.

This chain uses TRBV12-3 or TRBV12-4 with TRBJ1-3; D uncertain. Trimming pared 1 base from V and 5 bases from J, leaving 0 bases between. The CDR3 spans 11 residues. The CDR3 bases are TGTGCCAGCAGTTTAGGAAACACCATATATTTT. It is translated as CASSLGNTIYF.

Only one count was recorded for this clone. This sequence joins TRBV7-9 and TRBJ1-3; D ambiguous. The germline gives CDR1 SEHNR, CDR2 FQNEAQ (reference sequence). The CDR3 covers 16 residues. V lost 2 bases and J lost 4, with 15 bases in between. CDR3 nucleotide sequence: TGTGCCAGCAGCTTACACGGGCGGAACCAGGGAAACACCATATATTTT. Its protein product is CASSLHGRNQGNTIYF.

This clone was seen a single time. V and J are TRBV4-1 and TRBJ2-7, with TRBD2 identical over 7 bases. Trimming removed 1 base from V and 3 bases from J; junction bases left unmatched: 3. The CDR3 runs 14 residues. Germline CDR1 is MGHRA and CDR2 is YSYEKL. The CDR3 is CASSQGASGYEQYF. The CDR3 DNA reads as TGCGCCAGCAGCCAAGGCGCTAGCGGCTACGAGCAGTACTTC.

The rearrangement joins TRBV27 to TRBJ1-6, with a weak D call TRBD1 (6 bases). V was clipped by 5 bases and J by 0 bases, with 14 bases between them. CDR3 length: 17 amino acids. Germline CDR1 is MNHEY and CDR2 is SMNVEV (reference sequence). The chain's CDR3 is CASSVGQTRSYNSPLHF. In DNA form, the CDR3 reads TGTGCCAGCAGTGTTGGACAGACACGCTCCTATAATTCACCCCTCCACTTT.

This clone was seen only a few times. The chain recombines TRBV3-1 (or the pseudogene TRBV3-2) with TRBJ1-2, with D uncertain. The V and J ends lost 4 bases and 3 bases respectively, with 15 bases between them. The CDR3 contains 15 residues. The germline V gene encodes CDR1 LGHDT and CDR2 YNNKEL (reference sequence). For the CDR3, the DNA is TGTGCCAGCAGCCGGAACAGTCCTGCTGACTATGGCTACACCTTC. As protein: CASSRNSPADYGYTF.

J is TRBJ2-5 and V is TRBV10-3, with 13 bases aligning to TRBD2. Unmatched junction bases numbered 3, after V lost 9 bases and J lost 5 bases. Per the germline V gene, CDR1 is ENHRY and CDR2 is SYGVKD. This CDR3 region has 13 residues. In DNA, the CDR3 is TGTGCCATTGGACTAGCGGGAGAGGAGACCCAGTACTTC. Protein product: CAIGLAGEETQYF.

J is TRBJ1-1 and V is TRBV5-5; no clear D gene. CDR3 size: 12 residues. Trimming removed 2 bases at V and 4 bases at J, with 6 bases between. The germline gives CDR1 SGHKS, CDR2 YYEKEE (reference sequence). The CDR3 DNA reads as TGTGCCAGCAGCTTTACTGGCACTGAAGCTTTCTTT. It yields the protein CASSFTGTEAFF. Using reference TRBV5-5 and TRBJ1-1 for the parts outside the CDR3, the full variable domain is DAGVTQSPTHLIKTRGQQVTLRCSPISGHKSVSWYQQVLGQGPQFIFQYYEKEERGRGNFPDRFSARQFPNYSSELNVNALLLGDSALYLCASSFTGTEAFFGQGTRLTVV.

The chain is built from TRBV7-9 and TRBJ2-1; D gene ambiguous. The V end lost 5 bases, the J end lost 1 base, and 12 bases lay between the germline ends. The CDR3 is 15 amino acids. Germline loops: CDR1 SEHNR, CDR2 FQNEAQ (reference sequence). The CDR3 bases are TGTGCCAGCAGCCCCGCTCGGAAATCCTACAATGAGCAGTTCTTC. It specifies CASSPARKSYNEQFF.

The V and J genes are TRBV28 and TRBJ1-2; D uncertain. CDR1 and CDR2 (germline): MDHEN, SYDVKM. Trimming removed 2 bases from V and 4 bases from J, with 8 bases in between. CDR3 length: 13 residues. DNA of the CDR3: TGTGCCAGCAGTTTAAGGGCCAGCTATGGCTACACCTTC. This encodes CASSLRASYGYTF.

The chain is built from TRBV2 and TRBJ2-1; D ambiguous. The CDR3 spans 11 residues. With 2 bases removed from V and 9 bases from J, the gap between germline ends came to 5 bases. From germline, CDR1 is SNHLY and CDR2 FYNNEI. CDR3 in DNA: TGTGCCAGCAGTGAACTTCTTGAGCAGTTCTTC. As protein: CASSELLEQFF.

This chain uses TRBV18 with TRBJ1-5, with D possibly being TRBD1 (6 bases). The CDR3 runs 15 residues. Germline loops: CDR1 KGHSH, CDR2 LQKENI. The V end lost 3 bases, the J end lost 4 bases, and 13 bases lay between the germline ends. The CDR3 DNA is TGTGCCAGCTCACCCCCGGGGGCGCGAAATCAGCCCCAGCATTTT. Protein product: CASSPPGARNQPQHF. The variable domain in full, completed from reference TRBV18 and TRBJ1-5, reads NAGVMQNPRHLVRRRGQEARLRCSPMKGHSHVYWYRQLPEEGLKFMVYLQKENIIDESGMPKERFSAEFPKEGPSILRIQQVVRGDSAAYFCASSPPGARNQPQHFGDGTRLSIL.

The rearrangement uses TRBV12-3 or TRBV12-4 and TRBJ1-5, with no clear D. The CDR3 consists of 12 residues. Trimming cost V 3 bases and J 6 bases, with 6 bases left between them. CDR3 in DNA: TGTGCCAGCAGTTTTCTCCGTCAGCCCCAGCATTTT. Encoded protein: CASSFLRQPQHF.

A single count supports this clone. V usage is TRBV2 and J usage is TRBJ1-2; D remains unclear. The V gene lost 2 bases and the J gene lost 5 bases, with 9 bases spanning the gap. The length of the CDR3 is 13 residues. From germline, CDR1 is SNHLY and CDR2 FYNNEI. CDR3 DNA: TGTGCCAGCAGTGAATGGGCGAGATATGGCTACACCTTC. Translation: CASSEWARYGYTF.

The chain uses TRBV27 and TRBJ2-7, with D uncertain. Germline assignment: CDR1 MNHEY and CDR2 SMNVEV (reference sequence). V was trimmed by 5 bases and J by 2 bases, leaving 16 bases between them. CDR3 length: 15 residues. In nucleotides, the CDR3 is TGTGCCAGCAGTCCATCCGCGGTCCCCCCCTACGAGCAGTACTTC. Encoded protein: CASSPSAVPPYEQYF.

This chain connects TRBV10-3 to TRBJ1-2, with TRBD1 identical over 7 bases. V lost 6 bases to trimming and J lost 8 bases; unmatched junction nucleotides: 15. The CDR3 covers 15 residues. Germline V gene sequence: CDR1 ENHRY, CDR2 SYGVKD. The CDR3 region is CAIRTSDRSIGGYTF. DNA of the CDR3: TGTGCCATCAGAACCTCGGACAGGTCGATAGGAGGCTACACCTTC.

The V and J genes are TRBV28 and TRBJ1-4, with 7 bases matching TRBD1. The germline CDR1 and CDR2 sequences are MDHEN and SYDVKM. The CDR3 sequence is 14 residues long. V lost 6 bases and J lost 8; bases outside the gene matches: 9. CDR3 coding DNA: TGTGCCAGCAGCCGGGACAGCCCCCAGGAAAAACTGTTTTTT. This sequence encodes CASSRDSPQEKLFF. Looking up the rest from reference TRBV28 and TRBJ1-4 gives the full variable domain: DVKVTQSSRYLVKRTGEKVFLECVQDMDHENMFWYRQDPGLGLRLIYFSYDVKMKEKGDIPEGYSVSREKKERFSLILESASTNQTSMYLCASSRDSPQEKLFFGSGTQLSVL.